Only a few counts were recorded for the clone carrying this T cell receptor beta chain. The data originate from a study of T cells in Graves' hyperthyroidism and ophthalmopathy. Researchers amplified the TCR beta CDR3 regions from RNA transcripts. Primed by the HTBI set, a first-round RT-PCR was run on the TCR CDR3. TCRdb re-called the multiplex PCR reads through MiXCR, storing one row per CDR3 protein. This sample carries 350,000 to 400,000 distinct CDR3 sequences, about a fifth of them seen once, and the ten largest clones take about 3.5%. Hyperthyroidism patients were newly diagnosed, had disease duration under 2 months, and were aged 18 to 65 years. V gave up 0 bases and J gave up 4 bases, with 9 bases separating them. Germline lookup yields CDR1 KGHSH and CDR2 LQKENI. The CDR3 is 15 residues long.

The V call is TRBV18, the J call TRBJ2-2, with D perhaps TRBD2 (6 bases). The TCR originated in a woman aged 18-29 years with Graves' hyperthyroidism. The specimen was blood. The CDR3 region has the DNA TGTGCCAGCTCACCACCGGGAGGACCCACCGGGGAGCTGTTTTTT. It translates to CASSPPGGPTGELFF.